The clone carrying this T cell receptor (beta chain) was detected a few times. No antigen is known for it. Trimming removed 2 bases from V and 1 base from J; junction bases left unmatched: 5. Germline V gene sequence: CDR1 SGHRS, CDR2 YFSETQ. The CDR3 loop spans 16 amino acids. The sample is drawn from a study of CD8+ T cells in alopecia areata. Sequencing used cDNA as its template, made by extracting RNA and reverse transcribing it. Profiled with immunoSEQ multiplex PCR; TCRdb holds only in-frame clones, not every one. The sample has about 180,000 clones; roughly 46% are singletons. Treatment indicated: oral pan-JAK inhibitor, 5-10 mg twice daily. PBMC-derived CD4+ and CD8+ T cells were sorted. Study findings and constraints: In blood and scalp, many expanded lesional clones persisted during tofacitinib. An increase in clonality over normal scalp was evident in lesional scalp, especially alopecia totalis/universalis. Tofacitinib significantly reduced both scalp clonality and expanded CD8+ clones among the top 100.

This specimen was CD8+ T cells sorted from blood, taken between weeks 51 and 54, from a patient treated with tofacitinib. V is TRBV5-1 and J is TRBJ1-1; TRBD1 agrees at 10 bases. The TCR comes from a human donor with alopecia areata. The CDR3 loop reads CASSFRGDRGNTEAFF. CDR3 nucleotides: TGCGCCAGCAGCTTCCGTGGGGACAGGGGGAACACTGAAGCTTTCTTT. Together with reference TRBV5-1 and TRBJ1-1, the CDR3 gives the full variable domain: KAGVTQTPRYLIKTRGQQVTLSCSPISGHRSVSWYQQTPGQGLQFLFEYFSETQRNKGNFPGRFSGRQFSNSRSEMNVSTLELGDSALYLCASSFRGDRGNTEAFFGQGTRLTVV.